The source of this T cell receptor (beta chain) is a study of blood T cells in healthy people across ages. CDR3 length: 17 residues. Germline CDR1 and CDR2: ENHRY and SYGVKD. V shed 0 bases and J shed 8 bases, with 20 bases lying between them. This clonotype was seen a few times. The authors ran a second PCR of 7 to 11 cycles using a sample-barcoded 5' primer and a J-beta primer mix. TCRdb re-called the 5' RACE reads through MiXCR, storing one row per CDR3 protein. The sample has 1.8 million or so distinct CDR3 sequences, more than 35% seen once; the top ten hold about 23%. This chain uses TRBV10-3 with TRBJ2-1; D call uncertain. Sequencing was done on a sample of blood. The clonotype originates from a human donor in good health. The CDR3 reads CAISESERTPGWDEQFF. The CDR3 region has the DNA TGTGCCATCAGTGAGTCGGAAAGGACCCCCGGTTGGGATGAGCAGTTCTTC.